This T cell receptor beta chain was captured by sequencing in a study of shared clonotypes between healthy human individuals. Overall study results and limits: Naive subsets tended to show greater estimated richness than memory subsets.

A note on this clone: Its antigen is as yet unknown.

Sorted-subset replicate PCRs used around 200 ng of genomic DNA. This amount corresponded to 33,000 or so T cell genomes. This table comes from immunoSEQ multiplex PCR, and its TCRdb copy is limited to in-frame clones, with some not included. The sample has some 1.4 million clones, roughly 97% seen once; the top ten hold more than 0.9%. Splitting of CD4+ cells produced CD45RA+ naive and CD45RA-negative memory subsets. CDR3 length: 17 amino acids. V shed 2 bases and J shed 5 bases, with 21 bases lying between them. The germline V gene encodes CDR1 SGHAT and CDR2 FQDESV (reference sequence). The sequencing input was naive CD4+ T cells sorted from blood. Subset noted: CD45RA+ positively selected. V gene TRBV11-1 combines with J gene TRBJ2-5; the D gene could be TRBD1 or TRBD2 (5 bases each). The TCR was taken from a young man in good health. This chain's CDR3 is CASSLRVRGATPETQYF. The CDR3 nucleotides read TGTGCCAGCAGCTTACGAGTTAGGGGAGCCACCCCGGAGACCCAGTACTTC.